The 27 T cell receptor beta chains in this list originate from one sample, sequenced in a study of Ad26.COV2.S vaccination and SARS-CoV-2 variants. Using immunoSEQ multiplex PCR, the repertoire was profiled, and TCRdb retains in-frame clones only, with some absent. There are just over 350,000 clones in the sample; around 84% occur only once, and 2.5% to 3.5% lies in the top ten. Noted treatment: about 20 received Ad26.COV2.S at low or high dose, single or two shots; several received placebo; per-sample allocation not given. Collection of samples fell on day 63 after the first vaccine or placebo injection. The sample consisted of peripheral blood, taken in a trial of Ad26.COV2.S vaccine versus placebo. The source of these receptors is a person aged 18-60 years who received the Ad26.COV2.S COVID-19 vaccine or a placebo.

CDR3 in DNA: TGTGCCAGCAGCTTAGCGCGGGAGACAGATACGCAGTATTTT. It translates to CASSLARETDTQYF. J is TRBJ2-3 and V is TRBV7-2, with 7 bases fitting TRBD2. Unmatched junction bases numbered 0, after V lost 0 bases and J lost 3 bases. The germline CDR1 and CDR2 sequences are SGHTA and FQGNSA. The CDR3 runs 14 residues.

The chain couples TRBV7-9 to TRBJ2-7; 7 bases fit TRBD1. The CDR3 has 15 amino acids. Looked up from germline, CDR1 is SEHNR and CDR2 is FQNEAQ (reference sequence). J was trimmed by 2 bases and V by 4 bases; bases with no gene match: 8. CDR3 in amino acids: CASSYTGEPPYEQYF. The CDR3 DNA reads TGTGCCAGCAGCTACACAGGGGAACCCCCCTACGAGCAGTACTTC. The whole variable domain, filled in from reference TRBV7-9 and TRBJ2-7, reads DTGVSQNPRHKITKRGQNVTFRCDPISEHNRLYWYRQTLGQGPEFLTYFQNEAQLEKSRLLSDRFSAERPKGSFSTLEIQRTEQGDSAMYLCASSYTGEPPYEQYFGPGTRLTVT.

As for this clone: Other DNA sequences in this sample translate to the same CDR3. The rearrangement links TRBV5-1 to TRBJ2-3; 9 positions agree with TRBD1. Germline V gives CDR1 SGHRS, CDR2 YFSETQ. J gave up 2 bases and V 4 bases, and 5 bases lay outside the gene matches. This CDR3 comprises 15 residues. The CDR3 here is CASSSGQGNTDTQYF. The CDR3, as DNA: TGCGCCAGCAGCAGTGGACAGGGGAACACAGATACGCAGTATTTT.

The chain joins TRBV7-2 to TRBJ2-7; maybe TRBD2 (5 bases). The CDR3 length is 12 residues. Germline V gene lookup returns CDR1 SGHTA and CDR2 FQGNSA. Trimming took off 1 base at V and 7 bases at J, with 8 bases between the two ends. CDR3 protein: CASSLDRREQYF. CDR3 coding DNA: TGTGCCAGCAGCTTAGATCGGAGGGAGCAGTACTTC.

The chain is built from TRBV7-9 and TRBJ1-2, with 7 bases lining up with TRBD1. With V trimmed by 4 bases and J by 8 bases, 19 bases remained unmatched. CDR1 and CDR2 (germline): SEHNR, FQNEAQ (reference sequence). The CDR3 runs 17 residues. CDR3 bases: TGTGCCAGCAGCTCTAAGATGTCTTTTACAGGGGAGGAAGGCTACACCTTC. This codes for CASSSKMSFTGEEGYTF.

The V and J genes are TRBV18 and TRBJ2-7, with D hard to call. Germline loops: CDR1 KGHSH, CDR2 LQKENI. Between the trimmed V and J ends, which lost 2 bases and 3 bases, there was a span of 8 bases. CDR3 length equals 13 residues. The CDR3 DNA reads as TGTGCCAGCTCACCAGGCAGTAACTACGAGCAGTACTTC. Translating it yields CASSPGSNYEQYF.

The chain combines TRBV23-1 with TRBJ1-5; D uncertain. TRBV23-1 is treated as an ORF (open reading frame) with a function not yet certain. This CDR3 has 17 residues. The ends were cut back, 7 bases at V and 0 bases at J, with 19 bases in the middle. In DNA form, the CDR3 reads TGCGCCAGCATCCCCTCGGTTAGTGGAGATAGCAATCAGCCCCAGCATTTT. Translating it yields CASIPSVSGDSNQPQHF.

This chain uses TRBV29-1 with TRBJ1-2; D is possibly TRBD1 (6 bases). V lost 4 bases and J 8 bases, leaving 17 bases between the germline ends. This CDR3 region has 13 residues. Germline V gene lookup returns CDR1 SQVTM and CDR2 ANQGSEA. DNA for the CDR3: TGCAGCGTTGCCCGGGACATTGGGAAGGGCTACACCTTC. Amino acid sequence: CSVARDIGKGYTF. Supplemented by reference TRBV29-1 and TRBJ1-2, the full variable domain reads SAVISQKPSRDICQRGTSLTIQCQVDSQVTMMFWYRQQPGQSLTLIATANQGSEATYESGFVIDKFPISRPNLTFSTLTVSNMSPEDSSIYLCSVARDIGKGYTFGSGTRLTVV.

The CDR3, as DNA: TGTGCCAGCAGCGGGACTAGCATCCATTACAATGAGCAGTTCTTC. It specifies CASSGTSIHYNEQFF. The chain combines TRBV9 with TRBJ2-1, with 8 bases lining up with TRBD2. Per the germline V gene, CDR1 is SGDLS and CDR2 is YYNGEE. This CDR3 contains 15 residues. Unmatched junction bases numbered 6, after V lost 3 bases and J lost 4 bases.

This rearrangement joins TRBV6-2 or TRBV6-3 to TRBJ2-3; no firm D call. The length of the CDR3 is 12 residues. The germline V gene has CDR1 MNHEY and CDR2 SVGEGT. V gave up 4 bases and J gave up 6 bases, with 8 bases separating them. CDR3 in amino acids: CASSLSPDTQYF. The CDR3 DNA follows: TGTGCCAGCAGTTTGTCCCCGGATACGCAGTATTTT.

The chain couples TRBV9 to TRBJ1-2; a weak D match, TRBD1 (5 bases). This CDR3 has 15 amino acids. V was cut by 3 bases and J by 7 bases, with 19 bases left in between. The germline gives CDR1 SGDLS, CDR2 YYNGEE. DNA for the CDR3: TGTGCCAGCAGCGAGGGCCCGGGGGGACTTAGTGGCTACACCTTC. Protein sequence: CASSEGPGGLSGYTF.

The V call is TRBV30, the J call TRBJ1-1; D not certain. V was clipped by 7 bases and J by 3 bases, with 15 bases between them. There are 13 residues in the CDR3. Germline V gene lookup returns CDR1 GTSNPN and CDR2 SVGIG (reference sequence). CDR3 DNA sequence: TGTGCCTCGCGAGGGTCTGGGTACACTGAAGCTTTCTTT. Its protein product is CASRGSGYTEAFF.

The rearrangement uses TRBV12-3 or TRBV12-4 and TRBJ1-3; D is uncertain. This CDR3 is built from 13 residues. Trimming cost V 5 bases and J 4 bases, with 9 bases left between them. CDR3 in DNA: TGTGCCAGCAGTCTGGATGGGGGAAACACCATATATTTT. Translated: CASSLDGGNTIYF.

This sequence joins TRBV4-1 and TRBJ1-4, with a tentative D call TRBD1 (6 bases). Germline V gene lookup returns CDR1 MGHRA and CDR2 YSYEKL. The CDR3 length is 15 residues. The germline V and J ends were trimmed by 4 bases and 7 bases, with 16 bases remaining between them. The CDR3: CASSPTGNGGEKLFF. The CDR3 DNA sequence: TGCGCCAGCAGCCCTACAGGGAACGGAGGTGAAAAACTGTTTTTT.

The rearrangement joins TRBV9 to TRBJ2-1; TRBD2 matches 8 bases. J lost 0 bases, V lost 4 bases, and 6 bases had no gene match. CDR3 length: 16 amino acids. Germline-derived CDR1 and CDR2 are SGDLS and YYNGEE. In DNA form, the CDR3 reads TGTGCCAGCAGCCAAACTAGCGGTAGCTCCTACAATGAGCAGTTCTTC. Translating it yields CASSQTSGSSYNEQFF. Looking up the rest from reference TRBV9 and TRBJ2-1 gives the full variable domain: DSGVTQTPKHLITATGQRVTLRCSPRSGDLSVYWYQQSLDQGLQFLIQYYNGEERAKGNILERFSAQQFPDLHSELNLSSLELGDSALYFCASSQTSGSSYNEQFFGPGTRLTVL.

V usage is TRBV7-2 and J usage is TRBJ1-1; TRBD1 might be the D (5 bases). The CDR3 totals 16 residues. Trimming took off 0 bases at V and 6 bases at J, with 17 bases between the two ends. Germline loops: CDR1 SGHTA, CDR2 FQGNSA. The CDR3: CASSLAGPAKVSEAFF. CDR3 coding DNA: TGTGCCAGCAGCTTAGCGGGACCCGCAAAGGTCTCTGAAGCTTTCTTT.

This chain joins TRBV9 and TRBJ2-2; TRBD1 matches 9 bases. V shed 3 bases, J shed 7 bases, and the junction held 7 bases outside the gene matches. CDR3 length: 15 amino acids. Looked up from germline, CDR1 is SGDLS and CDR2 is YYNGEE. The CDR3, as DNA: TGTGCCAGCAGCGGCGCCGGGACAGGGTTCGGGGAGCTGTTTTTT. It is translated as CASSGAGTGFGELFF.

The chain combines TRBV6-5 with TRBJ1-4; TRBD1 might be the D (6 bases). Germline CDR1 MNHEY, CDR2 SVGAGI. Trimming stripped 2 bases from V and 5 bases from J, with 12 bases between. The CDR3 loop spans 15 amino acids. The CDR3 loop reads CASSYLNRENEKLFF. CDR3 DNA: TGTGCCAGCAGTTACCTAAACAGGGAGAATGAAAAACTGTTTTTT.

The chain combines TRBV5-8 with TRBJ2-5, with D perhaps matching TRBD1 (7 bases). V shed 3 bases and J shed 5 bases, with 26 bases lying between them. The CDR3 is 18 residues long. The V gene's germline CDR1 is SGHTS and CDR2 YDEGEE. CDR3 sequence reads: CASSSPRRGQGWQETQYF. The CDR3 nucleotides are TGTGCCAGCAGCTCCCCCCGGAGGGGGCAGGGGTGGCAGGAGACCCAGTACTTC.

The rearrangement uses TRBV28 and TRBJ2-1; maybe TRBD1 (6 bases). CDR1 MDHEN and CDR2 SYDVKM come from the germline V gene. Trimming cost V 3 bases and J 8 bases, with 11 bases left between them. The CDR3 runs to 13 residues. CDR3 nucleotides: TGTGCCAGCAGTTTGAACGACAGGCATGAGCAGTTCTTC. Translated: CASSLNDRHEQFF.

This chain links TRBV6-2 or TRBV6-3 with TRBJ1-5; TRBD1 matches at 11 bases. The germline V gene has CDR1 MNHEY and CDR2 SVGEGT. This CDR3 region has 19 residues. After removal of 5 bases from V and 6 bases from J, the junction contained 18 bases not matched to a gene. This CDR3 reads CASSPLSGRTGGRAQPQHF. In DNA form, the CDR3 reads TGTGCCAGCAGTCCCCTTAGTGGACGGACAGGGGGCAGAGCTCAGCCCCAGCATTTT.

The DNA of the CDR3 is TGTGCCAGCAGTTGGGTAATAACCGGGGAGCTGTTTTTT. Translating it yields CASSWVITGELFF. The chain combines TRBV28 with TRBJ2-2; D is uncertain. Trimming shortened V by 4 bases and J by 5 bases, and 8 bases separated the two germline ends. This CDR3 region has 13 residues. Per germline, CDR1 MDHEN and CDR2 SYDVKM.

The V gene is TRBV19, the J gene TRBJ2-3, with 8 bases fitting TRBD1. After removal of 0 bases from V and 2 bases from J, the junction contained 7 bases not matched to a gene. The CDR3 contains 17 residues. Germline CDR1 LNHDA, CDR2 SQIVND (reference sequence). Here the CDR3 reads CASSIDKTGAPTDTQYF. In nucleotides, the CDR3 is TGTGCCAGTAGTATAGACAAGACAGGGGCCCCCACAGATACGCAGTATTTT.

This chain links TRBV7-2 with TRBJ2-7, with a weak D call TRBD2 (6 bases). Trimming took 5 bases from V and 3 from J, leaving 17 bases between them. The CDR3 has 15 residues. Germline V gives CDR1 SGHTA, CDR2 FQGNSA. CDR3 nucleotides: TGTGCCAGCAGCCCCACGGCCGGGAGAATCTACGAGCAGTACTTC. Protein product: CASSPTAGRIYEQYF.

The CDR3 region has the DNA TGTGCCACCAGCAGAGATCGACGGGGGGTTGGGGATGAAAAACTGTTTTTT. Protein: CATSRDRRGVGDEKLFF. This chain connects TRBV15 to TRBJ1-4; D perhaps matches TRBD1 (5 bases). The V and J ends lost 0 bases and 6 bases respectively, with 17 bases between them. Germline V CDR1 and CDR2: LNHNV, YYDKDF (reference sequence). The CDR3 totals 17 residues.

This clone was recorded once. This chain links TRBV3-1 (or the pseudogene TRBV3-2) with TRBJ2-7; the match to TRBD1 covers 11 bases. CDR3 length equals 15 residues. CDR1 is LGHDT, CDR2 YNNKEL, per germline (reference sequence). V lost 4 bases to trimming and J lost 6 bases; unmatched junction nucleotides: 8. CDR3 loop: CASSPRDRGVSEQYF. The CDR3 nucleotides read TGTGCCAGCAGCCCCCGGGACAGGGGGGTCTCCGAGCAGTACTTC.

V and J are TRBV21-1 and TRBJ2-5; TRBD2, the table's D call, lacks a check against the DNA. TRBV21-1 counts as a pseudogene. The length of the CDR3 is 19 residues. DNA for the CDR3: TGTGCCAGCAGCACCGGGACTAGCGGGGGGTACACGACACAAGAGACCCAGTACTTC. It is translated as CASSTGTSGGYTTQETQYF.